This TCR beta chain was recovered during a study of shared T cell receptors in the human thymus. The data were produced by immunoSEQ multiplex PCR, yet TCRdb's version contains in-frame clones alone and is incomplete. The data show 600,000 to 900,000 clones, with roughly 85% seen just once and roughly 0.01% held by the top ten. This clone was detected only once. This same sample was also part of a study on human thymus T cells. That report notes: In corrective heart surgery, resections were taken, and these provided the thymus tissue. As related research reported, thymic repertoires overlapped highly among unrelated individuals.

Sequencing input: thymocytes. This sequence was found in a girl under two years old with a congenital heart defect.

CDR3: CASSYRLNTEAFF. CDR3 coding DNA: TGTGCCAGCAGTTACCGGTTGAACACTGAAGCTTTCTTT. This chain links TRBV6-5 with TRBJ1-1; D is undetermined. The V end lost 2 bases, the J end lost 0 bases, and 4 bases lay between the germline ends. Germline CDR1 MNHEY, CDR2 SVGAGI. This CDR3 region has 13 residues.